Listed below are T cell receptor beta chains from one sample, sequenced in a study of blood T cell repertoires in COVID-19. Here immunoSEQ multiplex PCR was the method, and the copy in TCRdb shows in-frame clones only, minus some. The sample lists around 500,000 clones, approximately 90% seen once, with under 9.5% in the top ten. The sequencing input was PBMCs or T cells enriched from blood (not recorded which). These receptors were collected from a woman in her sixties who had recovered from COVID-19. Each CDR3 is given with its conserved first and last residue. A D gene is named only where the DNA matches it firmly.

D | J | V | CDR3 | DNA
TRBD1 | TRBJ1-5 | TRBV7-8 | CASRLGTGSTEPQHF | TGTGCCAGCAGGCTAGGGACAGGGTCTACAGAGCCCCAGCATTTT
TRBD1 | TRBJ1-5 | TRBV11-2 | CASSLGTGGWQPQHF | TGTGCCAGCAGCTTGGGGACAGGGGGCTGGCAGCCCCAGCATTTT
NA | TRBJ1-1 | TRBV9 | CASSVDGSPSTEAFF | TGTGCCAGCAGCGTAGACGGGAGTCCGAGCACTGAAGCTTTCTTT
TRBD1 | TRBJ1-2 | TRBV19 | CASSIEAGTGAPGYTF | TGTGCCAGTAGTATAGAGGCCGGGACAGGGGCACCAGGCTACACCTTC
TRBD2 | TRBJ2-2 | TRBV6-5 | CAPSGSNTGELFF | TGTGCCCCTAGCGGGTCGAACACCGGGGAGCTGTTTTTT
TRBD1 | TRBJ1-4 | TRBV9 | CASSVGTGVGATNEKLFF | TGTGCCAGCAGCGTGGGGACAGGGGTCGGGGCAACTAATGAAAAACTGTTTTTT
TRBD1 | TRBJ1-5 | TRBV30 | CAWSPGQVSQPQHF | TGTGCCTGGAGCCCCGGACAGGTTTCCCAGCCCCAGCATTTT
TRBD1 | TRBJ2-1 | TRBV5-1 | CASARQGVGEQFF | TGCGCCAGCGCCAGACAGGGAGTAGGGGAGCAGTTCTTC
TRBD2 | TRBJ2-1 | TRBV27 | CAVHSGGYNEQFF | TGTGCCGTTCATAGCGGGGGGTACAATGAGCAGTTCTTC
NA | TRBJ1-2 | TRBV4-1 | CASSQEAGAAFYGYTF | TGCGCCAGCAGCCAAGAGGCAGGGGCGGCGTTCTATGGCTACACCTTC
TRBD2 | TRBJ2-1 | TRBV7-8 | CASLAGGVDEQFF | TGTGCCAGCCTAGCGGGGGGGGTGGATGAGCAGTTCTTC